These 9 T cell receptor beta chains share one sample of origin, sequenced in a study of T cell repertoires in aging, cancer and after chemotherapy. TRB rearrangements spanning V, D and J were amplified using mixed TRB-A/B primers. TCRdb itself ran the multiplex PCR reads through MiXCR, one entry per CDR3 protein. Here the sample spans 6,500 or so distinct CDR3 sequences, under 35% being singletons. The template was genomic DNA from peripheral blood, not RNA. Specimen: blood. The receptors stem from a human donor with a blood cancer.

The chain links TRBV6-1 to TRBJ2-4, with TRBD2 identical over 7 bases. From germline, CDR1 is MNHNS and CDR2 SASEGT. V lost 4 bases, J lost 5 bases, and 14 bases stayed unmatched. This CDR3 is 17 amino acids long. The CDR3 DNA is TGTGCCAGCAGTGGGCAGTGGGCGGGGGAGACGGAAAACATTCAGTACTTC. It specifies CASSGQWAGETENIQYF.

This chain uses TRBV20-1 with TRBJ2-3; D possibly uses TRBD1 or TRBD2 (5 bases each). With 0 bases removed from V and 5 bases from J, the gap between germline ends came to 18 bases. Germline loops: CDR1 DFQATT, CDR2 SNEGSKA (reference sequence). The length of the CDR3 is 16 residues. The CDR3 DNA sequence: TGCAGTGCTAGAGATAGAGGGGCTAGGGCGGTAGATACGCAGTATTTT. This translates into CSARDRGARAVDTQYF.

This clonotype is medium-sized by share. The chain is built from TRBV5-4 and TRBJ2-3; D uncertain. Trimming pared 0 bases from V and 4 bases from J, leaving 3 bases between. CDR3 length equals 12 residues. Germline values: CDR1 SGHNT, CDR2 YYREEE (reference sequence). DNA for the CDR3: TGTGCCAGCAGCTTGGATTCAGATACGCAGTATTTT. It is translated as CASSLDSDTQYF.

The J gene is TRBJ2-1, the V gene TRBV30; 9 nucleotides align to TRBD2. Germline V gene lookup returns CDR1 GTSNPN and CDR2 SVGIG (reference sequence). With V trimmed by 8 bases and J by 7 bases, 15 bases remained unmatched. The CDR3 is 15 residues long. CDR3 sequence (DNA): TGTGCCAGCAGCTTAGGTAGCGGGGGCCCTAATGAGCAGTTCTTC. Translated, it gives CASSLGSGGPNEQFF.

This chain uses TRBV20-1 with TRBJ1-6; the D is unclear. The V and J ends lost 0 bases and 9 bases respectively, with 15 bases between them. The CDR3 sequence is 15 residues long. CDR1 and CDR2 from the germline V gene are DFQATT and SNEGSKA (reference sequence). The CDR3 DNA reads as TGCAGTGCTAGAGATATTTCGGGGTTTCTTTCACCCCTCCACTTT. This encodes CSARDISGFLSPLHF.

The chain uses TRBV7-9 and TRBJ2-7; 7 bases map to TRBD1. The V gene's germline CDR1 is SEHNR and CDR2 FQNEAQ (reference sequence). The length of the CDR3 is 14 residues. V was clipped by 5 bases and J by 5 bases; unmatched bases: 9. The CDR3 loop reads CASSTRQGFHEQYF. The DNA of the CDR3 is TGTGCCAGCAGCACTCGACAGGGTTTCCACGAGCAGTACTTC.

V and J are TRBV20-1 and TRBJ1-1; D not resolved. V lost 1 base and J lost 5, with 11 bases in between. CDR1 is DFQATT and CDR2 is SNEGSKA in the germline V gene (reference sequence). This CDR3 has 13 residues. The CDR3 sequence is CSARGPGRTEAFF. CDR3 nucleotide sequence: TGCAGTGCTAGAGGCCCAGGACGTACTGAAGCTTTCTTT.

V gene TRBV5-4 combines with J gene TRBJ1-6; possibly TRBD1 for D (5 bases). Trimming removed 3 bases from V and 7 bases from J, with 11 bases in between. CDR3 length: 14 amino acids. Germline CDR1 SGHNT, CDR2 YYREEE (reference sequence). The CDR3 region has the DNA TGTGCCAGCAGCTCTCAGGGAGGGAATTCACCCCTCCACTTT. It translates to CASSSQGGNSPLHF. Complete variable domain (other parts from reference TRBV5-4 and TRBJ1-6): ETGVTQSPTHLIKTRGQQVTLRCSSQSGHNTVSWYQQALGQGPQFIFQYYREEENGRGNFPPRFSGLQFPNYSSELNVNALELDDSALYLCASSSQGGNSPLHFGNGTRLTVT.

The CDR3 nucleotides read TGTGCCAGCAGTTTCCCCCTGGGAGGCATAGGGGAGCTGTTTTTT. Protein product: CASSFPLGGIGELFF. The chain combines TRBV28 with TRBJ2-2; perhaps TRBD2 as D (6 bases). Germline lookup yields CDR1 MDHEN and CDR2 SYDVKM. There are 15 residues in the CDR3. V was cut by 3 bases and J by 8 bases, with 16 bases left in between. Together with reference TRBV28 and TRBJ2-2, the CDR3 gives the full variable domain: DVKVTQSSRYLVKRTGEKVFLECVQDMDHENMFWYRQDPGLGLRLIYFSYDVKMKEKGDIPEGYSVSREKKERFSLILESASTNQTSMYLCASSFPLGGIGELFFGEGSRLTVL.